This T cell receptor (beta chain) was recovered during a study of blood T cells in healthy people across ages. Alongside a J-beta primer mix, a sample-barcoded 5' primer served in a second PCR lasting roughly 7 to 12 cycles. TCRdb reanalysed the 5' RACE reads using MiXCR and keeps one entry per CDR3 protein. The table shows around 1,000,000 distinct CDR3 sequences, with almost 25% occurring only once. The sample also formed part of further work on T cells of mothers and their children.

This clonotype was sampled from a girl aged 2 to 9 in good health. Sequenced material: blood.

DNA of the CDR3: TGTGCCACCAGTGATTTCGGGGATAGGGAGACCCAGTACTTC. Amino acid sequence: CATSDFGDRETQYF. This rearrangement joins TRBV24-1 to TRBJ2-5; a weak D match, TRBD2 (5 bases). The germline V gene has CDR1 KGHDR and CDR2 SFDVKD. The CDR3 has 14 amino acids. V was pared by 1 base and J by 5 bases, with 10 bases between.